These T cell receptor beta chains were read from a single sample in a study of T-cell memory formation after mild COVID-19. MiXCR was run by TCRdb on the 5' RACE reads, yielding one entry per CDR3 protein. The sample gives about 120,000 distinct CDR3 sequences, approximately 15% of which show up once; 14% is in the top ten. The sequenced sample was PBMCs or a T cell subset sorted from them (not recorded which). Receptors were obtained from an adult woman who had mild COVID-19 (a few samples of this study predate the infection). Cell type and time point are not known. The CDR3 runs from the conserved cysteine through the conserved F or W. A D gene is named only where the DNA matches it firmly. Expanded clones are given a class, and other clones once, few, many or no size at all.

abundance	d_gene	v_gene	j_gene	CDR3nt	CDR3aa
NA	TRBD2	TRBV9	TRBJ2-2	TGTGCCAGCAGCGTAGCTAGCGGGAGCCCCACCGGGGAGCTGTTTTTT	CASSVASGSPTGELFF
few	TRBD2	TRBV6-5	TRBJ2-1	TGTGCCAGCAGTTCTTTAGCGGGAGCTCTCCCCTCTTTCGGTGAGCAGTTCTTC	CASSSLAGALPSFGEQFF
few	TRBD2	TRBV4-3	TRBJ2-1	TGCGCCAGCAGCCCGGAGACTAGCGGGATGACAAACAATGAGCAGTTCTTC	CASSPETSGMTNNEQFF
many	NA	TRBV7-9	TRBJ1-2	TGTGCCAGCAGCTCATCGGTGAGGTATGGCTACACCTTC	CASSSSVRYGYTF
NA	TRBD2	TRBV7-3	TRBJ2-1	TGTGCCAGCAGCCGAGAACTAGCGGATGAGCAGTTCTTC	CASSRELADEQFF
NA	TRBD1	TRBV7-9	TRBJ2-7	TGTGCCAGCAGCTCACTACCCGGGACAGGGGGCCTATACGAGCAGTACTTC	CASSSLPGTGGLYEQYF
NA	NA	TRBV2	TRBJ1-5	TGTGCCAGCAGTGGGTTGGAGCCCCAGCATTTT	CASSGLEPQHF
NA	NA	TRBV19	TRBJ1-4	TGTGCCAGTGGAGACAGGTCTAATGAAAAACTGTTTTTT	CASGDRSNEKLFF
NA	TRBD1	TRBV29-1	TRBJ1-2	TGCAGCGTTGCCGGACAGGGGGCGTGGGGCTACACCTTC	CSVAGQGAWGYTF
few	TRBD2	TRBV12-3/TRBV12-4	TRBJ2-3	TGTGCCAGCAGCCCTAGGGCGGGGGGCCTAGATACGCAGTATTTT	CASSPRAGGLDTQYF